Below are 6 T cell receptor beta chains sequenced from a single sample in a study of blood T cell repertoires in COVID-19. Sequenced by immunoSEQ multiplex PCR; TCRdb stores in-frame clones only, minus some. The data contain 270,000 or so clones, roughly 85% of them singletons. The sample was peripheral blood. Receptors originate from a woman aged 18-29 years with acute or convalescent COVID-19.

The V call is TRBV27, the J call TRBJ1-2; 7 bases match TRBD1. Germline values: CDR1 MNHEY, CDR2 SMNVEV (reference sequence). This CDR3 contains 14 residues. The V gene end was trimmed by 3 bases and the J gene end by 8 bases; junction bases not matched to a gene: 9. CDR3: CASSFAGTVDGYTF. The DNA of the CDR3 is TGTGCCAGCAGTTTTGCCGGGACAGTAGACGGCTACACCTTC.

A few counts support this clone. The chain links TRBV12-3 or TRBV12-4 to TRBJ2-1, with D unclear. V was cut by 3 bases and J by 4 bases, with 7 bases left in between. CDR3 length equals 13 residues. In DNA, the CDR3 is TGTGCCAGCAGTTTTGCGGATTACAATGAGCAGTTCTTC. The encoded protein is CASSFADYNEQFF.

The chain recombines TRBV7-2 with TRBJ2-5, with TRBD2 matching over 14 bases. V lost 5 bases and J lost 1; bases outside the gene matches: 9. The CDR3 loop spans 18 amino acids. Germline V gene lookup returns CDR1 SGHTA and CDR2 FQGNSA. The DNA of the CDR3 is TGTGCCAGCAGCCCAGGGACTAGCGGGAGCCTAACCCAAGAGACCCAGTACTTC. Protein: CASSPGTSGSLTQETQYF. Full variable domain (outside the CDR3, taken from reference TRBV7-2 and TRBJ2-5): GAGVSQSPSNKVTEKGKDVELRCDPISGHTALYWYRQSLGQGLEFLIYFQGNSAPDKSGLPSDRFSAERTGGSVSTLTIQRTQQEDSAVYLCASSPGTSGSLTQETQYFGPGTRLLVL.

This rearrangement joins TRBV2 to TRBJ2-2; 12 bases match TRBD2. This CDR3 has 15 amino acids. CDR1 is SNHLY, CDR2 FYNNEI, per germline. J lost 5 bases, V lost 6 bases, and 4 bases had no gene match. The CDR3 sequence is CASRGGLAGTGELFF. The DNA of the CDR3 is TGTGCCAGCAGAGGGGGACTAGCGGGTACCGGGGAGCTGTTTTTT. The complete variable domain, with remaining parts taken from reference TRBV2 and TRBJ2-2, reads EPEVTQTPSHQVTQMGQEVILRCVPISNHLYFYWYRQILGQKVEFLVSFYNNEISEKSEIFDDQFSVERPDGSNFTLKIRSTKLEDSAMYFCASRGGLAGTGELFFGEGSRLTVL.

The rearrangement joins TRBV18 to TRBJ2-7; 8 bases are shared with TRBD1. CDR1 is KGHSH and CDR2 is LQKENI in the germline V gene. The CDR3 is made up of 15 amino acids. V was pared by 2 bases and J by 4 bases, with 7 bases of the junction left unmatched. CDR3 in amino acids: CASSPRSDRGYEQYF. The CDR3, as DNA: TGTGCCAGCTCACCAAGGAGTGACAGGGGATACGAGCAGTACTTC.

The V gene is TRBV6-2 or TRBV6-3, the J gene TRBJ2-1, with TRBD2 matching over 16 bases. J gave up 7 bases and V 0 bases, and 3 bases lay outside the gene matches. The CDR3 loop spans 17 amino acids. CDR1 MNHEY and CDR2 SVGEGT come from the germline V gene. The CDR3: CASSYSTGLAGGNEQFF. The CDR3 DNA reads as TGTGCCAGCAGTTACTCTACGGGACTAGCGGGAGGGAATGAGCAGTTCTTC.